This T cell receptor beta chain is from a study of human T cells and chemical hapten exposure. The CDR3 is 20 amino acids. Germline V gene lookup returns CDR1 MDHEN and CDR2 SYDVKM. The V end was cut by 3 bases, the J end by 1 base, with 25 bases between. TCRdb used MiXCR to reprocess the RACE reads, holding one entry per CDR3 protein. The sample records a few hundred thousand distinct CDR3 sequences, around 7% being singletons. This clonotype has ten or more counts. As to time point: pre-sensitization, week 0. The treatment was: therapeutic diphenylcyclopropenone sensitization with weekly scalp DPC. The V gene is TRBV28, the J gene TRBJ2-1; no definite D call. This sample comprised whole blood, obtained in connection with sensitization to the hapten diphenylcyclopropenone (DPC). This clonotype originated in a man in his late teens or twenties with alopecia areata. Some clones in this sample may be carry-over from other donors' samples. This chain's CDR3 is CASSFPLRATSSSSYNEQFF. In nucleotides, the CDR3 is TGTGCCAGCAGTTTCCCCCTCCGGGCGACCAGCTCCAGTTCCTACAATGAGCAGTTCTTC.